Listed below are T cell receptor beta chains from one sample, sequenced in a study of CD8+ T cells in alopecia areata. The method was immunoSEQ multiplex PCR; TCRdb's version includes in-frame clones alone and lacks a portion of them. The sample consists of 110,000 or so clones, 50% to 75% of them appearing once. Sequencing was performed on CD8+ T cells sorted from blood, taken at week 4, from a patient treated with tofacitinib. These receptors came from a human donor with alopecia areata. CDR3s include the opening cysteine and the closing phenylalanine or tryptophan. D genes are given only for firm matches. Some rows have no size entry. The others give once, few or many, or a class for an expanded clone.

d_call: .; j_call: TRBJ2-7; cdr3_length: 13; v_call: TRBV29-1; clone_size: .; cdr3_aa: CSVALVNSYEQYF; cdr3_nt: TGCAGCGTTGCGCTGGTAAACTCCTACGAGCAGTACTTC
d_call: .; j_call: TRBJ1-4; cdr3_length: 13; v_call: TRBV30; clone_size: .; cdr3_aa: CAWTDGTNEKLFF; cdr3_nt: TGTGCCTGGACTGACGGGACTAATGAAAAACTGTTTTTT
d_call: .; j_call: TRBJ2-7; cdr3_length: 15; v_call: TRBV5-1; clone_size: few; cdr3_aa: CASSQTGLGIYEQYF; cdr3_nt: TGCGCCAGCAGCCAAACAGGGCTAGGGATCTACGAGCAGTACTTC
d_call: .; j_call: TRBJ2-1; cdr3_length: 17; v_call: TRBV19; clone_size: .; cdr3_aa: CASSPSSGTDAYNEQFF; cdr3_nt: TGTGCCAGTAGTCCGAGCTCCGGGACGGACGCCTACAATGAGCAGTTCTTC
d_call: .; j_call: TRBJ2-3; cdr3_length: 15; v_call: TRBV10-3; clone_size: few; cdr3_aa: CAISESQGVTDTQYF; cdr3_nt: TGTGCCATCAGTGAGTCCCAGGGTGTCACAGATACGCAGTATTTT
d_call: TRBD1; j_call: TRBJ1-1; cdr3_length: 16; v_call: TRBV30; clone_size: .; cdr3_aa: CAWSPGTGHWGTEAFF; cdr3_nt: TGTGCCTGGTCCCCCGGGACAGGGCACTGGGGCACTGAAGCTTTCTTT
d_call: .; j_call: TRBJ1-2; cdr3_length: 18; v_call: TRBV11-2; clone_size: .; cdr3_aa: CASSPFRRQFPSLRGYTF; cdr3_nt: TGTGCCAGCAGCCCGTTTAGGAGGCAGTTCCCATCCTTGAGAGGCTACACCTTC
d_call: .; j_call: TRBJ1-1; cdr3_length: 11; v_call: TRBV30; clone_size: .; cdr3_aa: CAWSHNTEAFF; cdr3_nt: TGTGCCTGGAGTCACAACACTGAAGCTTTCTTT
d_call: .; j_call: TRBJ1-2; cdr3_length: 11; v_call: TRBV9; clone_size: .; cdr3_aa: CASSYGNGYTF; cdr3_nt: TGTGCCAGCAGCTACGGGAACGGCTACACCTTC
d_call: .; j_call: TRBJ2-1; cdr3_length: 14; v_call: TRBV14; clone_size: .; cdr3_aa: CASRPSNSWDEQFF; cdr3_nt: TGTGCCAGCAGGCCCTCTAATTCGTGGGATGAGCAGTTCTTC
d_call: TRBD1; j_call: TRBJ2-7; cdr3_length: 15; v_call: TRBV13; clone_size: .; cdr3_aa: CASSPRGQGAYEQYF; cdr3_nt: TGTGCCAGCAGCCCCAGGGGACAGGGGGCGTACGAGCAGTACTTC
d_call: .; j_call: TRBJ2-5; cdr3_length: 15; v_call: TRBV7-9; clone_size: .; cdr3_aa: CASSLKGGEEETQYF; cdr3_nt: TGTGCCAGCAGCTTAAAAGGAGGGGAGGAAGAGACCCAGTACTTC
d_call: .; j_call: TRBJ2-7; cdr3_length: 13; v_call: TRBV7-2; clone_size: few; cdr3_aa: CASAWLFGSEQYF; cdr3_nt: TGTGCCAGCGCATGGCTCTTCGGCTCCGAGCAGTACTTC
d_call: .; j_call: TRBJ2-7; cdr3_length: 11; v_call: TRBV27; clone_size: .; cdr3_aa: CASSLGGEQYF; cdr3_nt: TGTGCCAGCAGTTTGGGAGGCGAGCAGTACTTC
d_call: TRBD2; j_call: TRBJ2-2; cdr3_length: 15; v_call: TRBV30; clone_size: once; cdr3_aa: CAWSLAGGMHRELFF; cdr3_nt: TGTGCCTGGTCTCTAGCGGGGGGGATGCACCGGGAGCTGTTTTTT
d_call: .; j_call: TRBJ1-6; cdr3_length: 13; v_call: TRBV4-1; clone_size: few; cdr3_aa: CASSQDLSGPHHF; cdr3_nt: TGCGCCAGCAGCCAAGATTTATCGGGACCGCACCACTTT
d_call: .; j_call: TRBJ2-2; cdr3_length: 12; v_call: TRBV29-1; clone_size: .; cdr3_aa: CSVIARIGELFF; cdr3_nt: TGCAGCGTGATCGCCCGCATCGGGGAGCTGTTTTTT
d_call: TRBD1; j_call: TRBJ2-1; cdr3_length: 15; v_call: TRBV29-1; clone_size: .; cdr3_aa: CSVLRQGARANEQFF; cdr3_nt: TGCAGCGTTCTACGCCAGGGGGCCCGGGCCAATGAGCAGTTCTTC
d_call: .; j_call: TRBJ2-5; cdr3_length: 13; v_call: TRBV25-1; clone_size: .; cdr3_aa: CASEGTSRETQYF; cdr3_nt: TGTGCCAGTGAAGGGACGTCAAGGGAGACCCAGTACTTC
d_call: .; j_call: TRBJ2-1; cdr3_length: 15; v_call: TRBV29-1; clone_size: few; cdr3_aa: CSVEGTTEDYNEQFF; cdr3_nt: TGCAGCGTTGAGGGTACGACAGAGGACTACAATGAGCAGTTCTTC
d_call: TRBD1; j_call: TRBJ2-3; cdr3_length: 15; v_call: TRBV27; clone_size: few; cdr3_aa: CASSYTGGAIDTQYF; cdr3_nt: TGTGCCAGCTCCTACACAGGGGGCGCTATAGATACGCAGTATTTT
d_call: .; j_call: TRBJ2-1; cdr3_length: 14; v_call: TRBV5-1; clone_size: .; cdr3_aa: CASSINVPYNEQFF; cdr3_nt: TGCGCCAGCAGTATCAACGTTCCCTACAATGAGCAGTTCTTC
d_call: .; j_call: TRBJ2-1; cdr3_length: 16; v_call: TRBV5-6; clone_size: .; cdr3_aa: CASSHYSGVAYNEQFF; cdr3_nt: TGTGCCAGCAGCCATTACTCAGGGGTTGCCTACAATGAGCAGTTCTTC
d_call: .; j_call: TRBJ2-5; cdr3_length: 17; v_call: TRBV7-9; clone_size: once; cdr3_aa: CASSSHRAGPTGPTQYF; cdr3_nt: TGTGCCAGCAGCAGTCACCGGGCAGGGCCGACGGGACCGACCCAGTACTTC
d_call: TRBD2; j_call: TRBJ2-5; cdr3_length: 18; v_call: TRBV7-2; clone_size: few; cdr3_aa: CASSQGWSSGGAQETQYF; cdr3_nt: TGTGCCAGCAGCCAGGGATGGTCTAGCGGGGGGGCGCAAGAGACCCAGTACTTC
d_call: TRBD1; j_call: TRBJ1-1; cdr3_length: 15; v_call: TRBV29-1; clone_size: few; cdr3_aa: CSVLGGQGLLAEAFF; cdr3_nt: TGCAGCGTCCTTGGGGGACAGGGACTTCTAGCTGAAGCTTTCTTT
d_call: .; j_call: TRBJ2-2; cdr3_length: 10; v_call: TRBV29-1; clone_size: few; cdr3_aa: CSVRAGELFF; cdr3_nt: TGCAGCGTCCGAGCCGGGGAGCTGTTTTTT
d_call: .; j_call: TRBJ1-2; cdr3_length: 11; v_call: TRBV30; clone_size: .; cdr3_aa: CAAGVGYGYTF; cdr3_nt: TGTGCCGCGGGGGTAGGCTATGGCTACACCTTC
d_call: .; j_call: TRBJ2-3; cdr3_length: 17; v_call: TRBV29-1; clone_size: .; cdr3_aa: CSVEEYRDGSSTDTQYF; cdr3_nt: TGCAGCGTTGAAGAGTACAGAGACGGCTCTAGCACAGATACGCAGTATTTT
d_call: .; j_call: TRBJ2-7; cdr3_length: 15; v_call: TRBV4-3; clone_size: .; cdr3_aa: CASSQDFKGAYEQYF; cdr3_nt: TGCGCCAGCAGCCAAGATTTTAAGGGGGCCTACGAGCAGTACTTC
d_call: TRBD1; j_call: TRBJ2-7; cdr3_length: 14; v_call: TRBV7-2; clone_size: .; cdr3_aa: CASSLDRVTYEQYF; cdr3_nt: TGTGCCAGCAGCTTGGACAGGGTAACCTACGAGCAGTACTTC
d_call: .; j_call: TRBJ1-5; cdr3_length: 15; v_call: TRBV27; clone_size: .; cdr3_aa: CASSLWPGDNQPQHF; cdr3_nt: TGTGCCAGCAGTTTATGGCCAGGGGACAATCAGCCCCAGCATTTT
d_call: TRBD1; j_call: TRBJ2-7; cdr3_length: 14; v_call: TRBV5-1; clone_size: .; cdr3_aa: CASSSGQGAYEQYF; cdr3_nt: TGCGCCAGCAGCTCAGGACAGGGGGCCTACGAGCAGTACTTC
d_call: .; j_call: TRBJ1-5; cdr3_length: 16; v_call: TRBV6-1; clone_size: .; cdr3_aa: CASSESVGTGNQPQHF; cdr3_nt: TGTGCCAGCAGTGAAAGTGTGGGGACGGGCAATCAGCCCCAGCATTTT
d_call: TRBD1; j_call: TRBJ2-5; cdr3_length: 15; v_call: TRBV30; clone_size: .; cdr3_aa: CAWSVGTGRQETQYF; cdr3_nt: TGTGCCTGGAGTGTCGGGACAGGGAGACAAGAGACCCAGTACTTC
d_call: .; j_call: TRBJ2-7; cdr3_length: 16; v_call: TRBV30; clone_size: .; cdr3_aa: CAWSPLGGTENYEQYF; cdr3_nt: TGTGCCTGGAGTCCCTTGGGCGGGACAGAAAACTACGAGCAGTACTTC
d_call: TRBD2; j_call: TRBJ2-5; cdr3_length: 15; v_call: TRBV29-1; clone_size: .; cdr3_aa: CSIRRAGGNQETQYF; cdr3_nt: TGCAGCATACGAAGAGCGGGGGGAAACCAAGAGACCCAGTACTTC
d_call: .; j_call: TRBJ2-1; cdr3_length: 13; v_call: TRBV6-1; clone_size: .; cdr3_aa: CASSEGSYNEQFF; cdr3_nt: TGTGCCAGCAGTGAAGGATCCTACAATGAGCAGTTCTTC
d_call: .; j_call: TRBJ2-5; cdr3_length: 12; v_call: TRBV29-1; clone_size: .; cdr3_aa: CTGRRESETQYF; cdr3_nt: TGCACCGGACGTAGGGAATCAGAGACCCAGTACTTC
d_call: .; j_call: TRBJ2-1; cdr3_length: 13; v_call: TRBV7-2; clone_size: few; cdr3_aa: CASSSIMGIEQFF; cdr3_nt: TGTGCCAGCAGCTCTATTATGGGCATTGAGCAGTTCTTC
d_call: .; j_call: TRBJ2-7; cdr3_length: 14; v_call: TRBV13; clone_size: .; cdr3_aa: CASSFRGEDYEQYF; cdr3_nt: TGTGCCAGCAGCTTCAGGGGGGAGGACTACGAGCAGTACTTC
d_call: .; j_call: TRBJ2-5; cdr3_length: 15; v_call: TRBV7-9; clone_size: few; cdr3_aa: CASSFVGELQETQYF; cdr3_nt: TGTGCCAGCAGCTTTGTTGGGGAACTCCAAGAGACCCAGTACTTC
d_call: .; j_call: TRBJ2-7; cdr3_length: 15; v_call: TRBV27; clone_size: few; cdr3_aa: CASGALGDRPYEQYF; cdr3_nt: TGTGCCAGCGGCGCTCTCGGGGACCGTCCCTACGAGCAGTACTTC
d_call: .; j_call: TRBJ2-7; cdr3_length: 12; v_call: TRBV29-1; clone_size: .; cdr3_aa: CSVVAEPYEQYF; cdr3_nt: TGCAGCGTTGTCGCGGAACCCTACGAGCAGTACTTC
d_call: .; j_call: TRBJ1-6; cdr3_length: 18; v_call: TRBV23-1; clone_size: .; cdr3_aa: CASSERSAELRVNSPLHF; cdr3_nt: TGCGCCAGCAGTGAGAGGTCGGCAGAGCTACGGGTTAATTCACCCCTCCACTTT
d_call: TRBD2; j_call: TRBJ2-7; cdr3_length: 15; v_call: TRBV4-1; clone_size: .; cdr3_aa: CASSQETSGAYEQYF; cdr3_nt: TGCGCCAGCAGCCAAGAGACTAGCGGGGCATACGAGCAGTACTTC
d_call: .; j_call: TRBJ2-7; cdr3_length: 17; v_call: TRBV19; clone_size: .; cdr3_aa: CASSISGQPVGGYEQYF; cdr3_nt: TGTGCCAGTAGTATATCGGGACAGCCGGTGGGAGGCTACGAGCAGTACTTC
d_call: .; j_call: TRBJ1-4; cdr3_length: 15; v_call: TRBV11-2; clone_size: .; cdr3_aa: CASSFEGFGEEKLFF; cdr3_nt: TGTGCCAGCAGCTTTGAAGGGTTCGGCGAGGAAAAACTGTTTTTT